The clone carrying this T cell receptor beta chain occurred a few times. Its target is not known. These data are taken from a study of CD8 T cells in ankylosing spondylitis. General study results and limits: Seemingly distinctive of ankylosing spondylitis blood was a TCR beta motif formed by eight highly homologous variants. The authors reported significant enrichment of disease-linked clones in matched ankylosing spondylitis synovial fluid.

The V gene's germline CDR1 is MNHEY and CDR2 SVGEGT. This CDR3 has 16 residues. V dropped 4 bases and J dropped 6; count of bases not matched to a gene: 11. Libraries of TCR beta came from quantitative 5'-RACE with molecular barcodes. MiXCR, applied by TCRdb to the 5' RACE reads, yields one record per CDR3 protein. This sample carries about 480,000 distinct CDR3 sequences, 15% to 20% of them seen once, and the ten largest clones take approximately 1%. The chain has TRBV6-2 or TRBV6-3 and TRBJ2-7; TRBD2 matches 11 bases. The receptor was isolated from a male donor with ankylosing spondylitis. Sample: blood, either unsorted or a sorted T cell fraction (not recorded which). The CDR3 region is CASSSMTSGTGGEQYF. CDR3 nucleotide sequence: TGTGCCAGCAGTTCAATGACTAGCGGGACGGGTGGCGAGCAGTACTTC.